Following are 20 T cell receptor beta chains from one sample sequenced in a study of cytomegalovirus exposure and HLA in healthy donors. This PCR relied on a set of 60 Vbeta primers and 13 Jbeta primers. Sequencing was performed with immunoSEQ multiplex PCR; in TCRdb, only in-frame clones are kept and a portion is missing. In the table there are approximately 170,000 clones, around 85% of which are singletons. Sequences were obtained from PBMCs. Receptors were obtained from a male donor in good health and CMV-seronegative.

This chain connects TRBV7-9 to TRBJ1-1; TRBD1 agrees at 12 bases. Per the germline V gene, CDR1 is SEHNR and CDR2 is FQNEAQ (reference sequence). The CDR3 consists of 17 residues. V lost 3 bases to trimming and J lost 0 bases; unmatched junction nucleotides: 5. Here the CDR3 DNA reads TGTGCCAGCAGCTTGGGACAGGGGGCCTATATGAACACTGAAGCTTTCTTT. Translating gives CASSLGQGAYMNTEAFF. The complete variable domain, with remaining parts taken from reference TRBV7-9 and TRBJ1-1, reads DTGVSQNPRHKITKRGQNVTFRCDPISEHNRLYWYRQTLGQGPEFLTYFQNEAQLEKSRLLSDRFSAERPKGSFSTLEIQRTEQGDSAMYLCASSLGQGAYMNTEAFFGQGTRLTVV.

The chain has TRBV19 and TRBJ1-3; 7 bases line up with TRBD1. The V segment lost 6 bases and the J segment 1 base; nucleotides outside the gene matches: 6. The CDR3 spans 15 residues. Germline V CDR1 and CDR2: LNHDA, SQIVND (reference sequence). CDR3 in amino acids: CASSKDRDSGNTIYF. CDR3 DNA sequence: TGTGCCAGTAGCAAAGACAGGGATTCTGGAAACACCATATATTTT.

The genes are TRBV6-5 and TRBJ1-5; possible D gene TRBD1, 6 bases. This CDR3 is built from 13 residues. V was pared by 6 bases and J by 6 bases, with 12 bases between. The germline CDR1 and CDR2 sequences are MNHEY and SVGAGI. CDR3 protein: CASRTQGGQPQHF. In DNA, the CDR3 is TGTGCCAGCAGAACACAGGGCGGTCAGCCCCAGCATTTT.

J is TRBJ1-5 and V is TRBV19, with D hard to call. The V end lost 2 bases, the J end lost 2 bases, and 16 bases lay between the germline ends. Germline CDR1 is LNHDA and CDR2 is SQIVND (reference sequence). CDR3 length equals 17 residues. CDR3 DNA: TGTGCCAGTAGTATAATCCGGGGAGGGAGTGGCAATCAGCCCCAGCATTTT. Its translation is CASSIIRGGSGNQPQHF.

The chain has TRBV7-2 and TRBJ1-2; TRBD1 is a possible D gene (6 bases). Trimming shortened V by 1 base and J by 4 bases, and 19 bases separated the two germline ends. Per germline, CDR1 SGHTA and CDR2 FQGNSA. CDR3 length equals 17 residues. Here the CDR3 reads CASSLEAGVLAGYGYTF. Here the CDR3 DNA reads TGTGCCAGCAGCTTAGAGGCAGGGGTGCTGGCCGGCTATGGCTACACCTTC.

The chain uses TRBV10-2 and TRBJ1-5, with 8 bases aligning to TRBD1. This CDR3 has 18 amino acids. The V segment lost 5 bases and the J segment 0 bases; nucleotides outside the gene matches: 12. From germline, CDR1 is WSHSY and CDR2 SAAADI. CDR3 coding DNA: TGCGCCAGCAGTAACCGGACAGGGCTCCCCTCTAGCAATCAGCCCCAGCATTTT. Translation gives CASSNRTGLPSSNQPQHF.

The chain links TRBV5-1 to TRBJ2-1, with D hard to call. V shed 2 bases and J shed 9 bases, with 9 bases lying between them. CDR1 SGHRS and CDR2 YFSETQ come from the germline V gene. The CDR3 has 12 amino acids. The chain's CDR3 is CASSFEWAEQFF. Written as DNA, the CDR3 is TGCGCCAGCAGCTTCGAGTGGGCTGAGCAGTTCTTC.

This rearrangement joins TRBV7-2 to TRBJ1-2; 7 bases fit TRBD1. Germline lookup yields CDR1 SGHTA and CDR2 FQGNSA. The CDR3 contains 14 residues. V lost 4 bases to trimming and J lost 10 bases; unmatched junction nucleotides: 12. CDR3 sequence: CASSSTGTARTYTF. For the CDR3, the DNA is TGTGCCAGCAGCTCCACCGGGACAGCGAGGACCTACACCTTC.

V usage is TRBV6-5 and J usage is TRBJ1-1; D possibly corresponds to TRBD1 (5 bases). Per germline, CDR1 MNHEY and CDR2 SVGAGI. Trimming removed 8 bases at V and 5 bases at J, with 12 bases between. There are 12 residues in the CDR3. The CDR3 loop reads CASSRVGTEAFF. The CDR3 coding sequence is TGTGCCAGCTCCAGGGTCGGAACTGAAGCTTTCTTT.

This clone turned up a few times. The J gene is TRBJ1-2, the V gene TRBV19, with 7 positions matching TRBD1. In germline, CDR1 is LNHDA, CDR2 SQIVND (reference sequence). J gave up 5 bases and V 8 bases, and 5 bases lay outside the gene matches. CDR3 length: 12 residues. The CDR3 coding sequence is TGTGCCAGTTCGGGACAGACATATGGCTACACCTTC. It encodes CASSGQTYGYTF. The complete variable domain, with remaining parts taken from reference TRBV19 and TRBJ1-2, reads DGGITQSPKYLFRKEGQNVTLSCEQNLNHDAMYWYRQDPGQGLRLIYYSQIVNDFQKGDIAEGYSVSREKKESFPLTVTSAQKNPTAFYLCASSGQTYGYTFGSGTRLTVV.

The chain joins TRBV15 to TRBJ1-1; 7 bases are a match to TRBD1. Losses at the gene ends were 3 bases for V and 4 bases for J; bases not matched to a gene: 8. The CDR3 covers 15 residues. Looked up from germline, CDR1 is LNHNV and CDR2 is YYDKDF (reference sequence). DNA of the CDR3: TGTGCCACCAGCAGGGGGTGGGGACAGAGCACTGAAGCTTTCTTT. Protein sequence: CATSRGWGQSTEAFF.

This clone has only a few counts. J is TRBJ1-2 and V is TRBV5-1, with no clear D. Trimming removed 4 bases from V and 8 bases from J, with 15 bases in between. CDR1 is SGHRS and CDR2 is YFSETQ in the germline V gene. The CDR3 is made up of 13 amino acids. The CDR3 loop reads CASSPPGMEGYTF. CDR3 nucleotide sequence: TGCGCCAGCAGCCCTCCCGGAATGGAGGGCTACACCTTC.

The CDR3 loop reads CASSGQGGDTQYF. DNA of the CDR3: TGCGCCAGCTCGGGACAGGGGGGGGATACGCAGTATTTT. The chain has TRBV10-1 and TRBJ2-3; TRBD1 matches 11 bases. The CDR3 extends over 13 amino acids. Germline CDR1 reads WNHNN; CDR2 reads SYGVQD (reference sequence). The junction had 4 bases not matched to a gene; V was cut back by 8 bases and J by 6 bases.

The rearrangement links TRBV2 to TRBJ1-5; TRBD1 is a possible D gene (5 bases). The CDR3 extends over 13 amino acids. V was pared by 6 bases and J by 3 bases, with 9 bases between. Germline CDR1 and CDR2: SNHLY and FYNNEI. The CDR3 sequence is CASSRDLNQPQHF. The CDR3 DNA is TGTGCCAGCAGCAGGGATCTCAATCAGCCCCAGCATTTT.

The J gene is TRBJ2-5, the V gene TRBV10-2, with D maybe TRBD1 (6 bases). The assigned J gene may be wrong: the sequence end matches TRBJ2-7 better. Germline CDR1 and CDR2: WSHSY and SAAADI. CDR3 length: 13 amino acids. CDR3 sequence reads: CASRQDSSYEQYF. The CDR3 DNA reads as TGCGCCAGCAGACAGGACAGCTCCTACGAGCAGTACTTC.

This clone was detected a few times. J is TRBJ1-1 and V is TRBV5-4; D may be TRBD1 (6 bases). The CDR3 runs 11 residues. V lost 3 bases and J 8 bases, leaving 8 bases between the germline ends. Germline CDR1 reads SGHNT; CDR2 reads YYREEE (reference sequence). DNA for the CDR3: TGTGCCAGCAGCTCGGACAGCGAAGCTTTCTTT. Protein: CASSSDSEAFF.

The chain is built from TRBV5-6 and TRBJ1-1; 10 bases align to TRBD1. Germline CDR1 SGHDT, CDR2 YYEEEE. This CDR3 region has 15 residues. J lost 1 base, V lost 3 bases, and 3 bases had no gene match. In DNA form, the CDR3 reads TGTGCCAGCAGCTGGGACAGGGGAGAGAACACTGAAGCTTTCTTT. This sequence encodes CASSWDRGENTEAFF.

The chain employs TRBV14 and TRBJ1-3; no clear D. This CDR3 region has 17 residues. Germline-derived CDR1 and CDR2 are SGHDN and FVKESK. With 6 bases removed from V and 0 bases from J, the gap between germline ends came to 18 bases. DNA for the CDR3: TGTGCCAGCAGTCTTGCGACTTCTCCGAGCTCTGGAAACACCATATATTTT. This sequence encodes CASSLATSPSSGNTIYF.

This rearrangement joins TRBV9 to TRBJ1-1, with 7 bases identical to TRBD1. J lost 5 bases, V lost 4 bases, and 5 bases had no gene match. The CDR3 covers 13 residues. In germline, CDR1 is SGDLS, CDR2 YYNGEE. The CDR3 bases are TGTGCCAGCAGCTCCGTACAGGGGACTGAAGCTTTCTTT. This codes for CASSSVQGTEAFF.

The chain couples TRBV19 to TRBJ2-7; 11 bases line up with TRBD1. The junction had 7 bases not matched to a gene; V was cut back by 7 bases and J by 2 bases. This CDR3 has 15 amino acids. In germline, CDR1 is LNHDA, CDR2 SQIVND (reference sequence). CDR3 sequence (DNA): TGTGCCAGTACCCCTGGACAGGGGGCCACCTACGAGCAGTACTTC. It yields the protein CASTPGQGATYEQYF.